These 4 T cell receptor beta chains were all obtained from the same sample, sequenced in a study of blood T cell repertoires in COVID-19. The repertoire was sequenced with immunoSEQ multiplex PCR; TCRdb's copy has only in-frame clones and lacks some. The sample holds around 260,000 clones, around 87% seen once. Sequencing used peripheral blood. The receptors here all came from a man aged 18 to 35 with active or convalescent COVID-19.

A few counts support this clone. Within the sample, other DNA sequences also encode this same CDR3. The chain links TRBV11-3 to TRBJ1-1; D perhaps matches TRBD1 (5 bases). The CDR3 runs to 11 residues. Germline loops: CDR1 SGHNT, CDR2 YENEEA. The V end lost 5 bases, the J end lost 5 bases, and 6 bases lay between the germline ends. The CDR3 DNA is TGTGCCAGCAGCCGACAGACTGAAGCTTTCTTT. Amino acid sequence: CASSRQTEAFF. The whole variable domain, filled in from reference TRBV11-3 and TRBJ1-1, reads EAGVVQSPRYKIIEKKQPVAFWCNPISGHNTLYWYLQNLGQGPELLIRYENEEAVDDSQLPKDRFSAERLKGVDSTLKIQPAELGDSAVYLCASSRQTEAFFGQGTRLTVV.

The chain carries TRBV11-3 and TRBJ2-5; tentative D call: TRBD2 (5 bases). V was cut by 4 bases and J by 3 bases, with 12 bases left in between. Germline lookup yields CDR1 SGHNT and CDR2 YENEEA. The CDR3 is 14 amino acids. In DNA, the CDR3 is TGTGCCAGCAGCTCCAGTTTCGGGGAAGAGACCCAGTACTTC. Translated: CASSSSFGEETQYF.

V and J are TRBV19 and TRBJ2-3; 7 bases are shared with TRBD2. CDR3 length: 15 amino acids. Germline values: CDR1 LNHDA, CDR2 SQIVND (reference sequence). V lost 6 bases to trimming and J lost 3 bases; unmatched junction nucleotides: 9. The DNA of the CDR3 is TGTGCCAGTAGAGACTCCTGGGGGGGAACAGATACGCAGTATTTT. Its protein is CASRDSWGGTDTQYF.

The V and J genes are TRBV19 and TRBJ1-5; D is possibly TRBD1 (6 bases). Germline values: CDR1 LNHDA, CDR2 SQIVND (reference sequence). V shed 5 bases and J shed 0 bases, with 11 bases lying between them. The CDR3 has 15 residues. The CDR3 coding sequence is TGTGCCAGTAGTCCCCGACAGGATAGCAATCAGCCCCAGCATTTT. Translating it yields CASSPRQDSNQPQHF.